This T cell receptor (beta chain) emerged from a study of CD8+CD57+ T cells in acquired aplastic anemia. Across the study: Sorted CD4+ plus CD8+ cells gave DNA averaging approximately 2.9 ug. Whole-study findings and limits: About 30 was the count of CD8+ CDR3 sequences that patients shared with controls.

Sequenced patients had shown CD8+CD57+ cell expansion by flow cytometry. As a group, the patients uniformly had severe acquired aplastic anemia. The V gene's germline CDR1 is SGDLS and CDR2 YYNGEE. The length of the CDR3 is 15 residues. V was pared by 0 bases and J by 7 bases, with 5 bases of the junction left unmatched. Turning to this clonotype: Its specificity is not known.

Genomic DNA acted as the template from which TCR beta VDJ combination and CDR3 sequence profiling were carried out. TCRdb re-called the reads through MiXCR, storing one row per CDR3 protein. The data contain hundreds of thousands of distinct CDR3 sequences, around a third of them singletons. This TCR was recovered from a human donor with aplastic anemia. The sample taken for sequencing was sorted CD4+, CD8+, or CD8+CD57+ T cells (not recorded which) from PBMCs. This chain uses TRBV9 with TRBJ2-1; TRBD2 aligns across 9 bases. The CDR3 is CASSVVAGGRNEQFF. DNA of the CDR3: TGTGCCAGCAGCGTAGTGGCGGGAGGGCGGAATGAGCAGTTCTTC.